This T cell receptor (beta chain) comes out of a study of shared clonotypes between healthy human individuals. Study-level results: Clonotype sharing among the donors was expected to vary with sequencing depth. Estimated clonotype richness was generally higher in naive than memory subsets.

On this clone itself: No antigen is known for it. One end of the junction fails to match germline, which may point to a read error.

Naive CD8 cells lacked CD45RO and underwent positive selection for CCR7, leaving out terminally differentiated effector memory CD45RA+ cells. Clones were sequenced by immunoSEQ multiplex PCR, and TCRdb holds only the in-frame ones, with some missing. The sample lists roughly 2.1 million clones; approximately 94% were seen once. CDR1 is MGHRA and CDR2 is YSYEKL in the germline V gene. CDR3 length equals 15 residues. The chain has TRBV4-1 and TRBJ2-7, with D perhaps matching TRBD2 (6 bases). The material sequenced was naive CD8+ T cells from PBMCs. The sequence was obtained from a man in his late teens or twenties in good health. Some clones in this sample may be carry-over from other donors' samples. The CDR3 coding sequence is TGCGCCAGCAGCCAAGGTGGGGACTGGTCCTCCGAGCAGTACTTC. Encoded protein: CASSQGGDWSSEQYF.